Presented here are 19 T cell receptor beta chains from one specimen sequenced in a study of blood T cells in healthy people across ages. Sample-barcoded 5' priming and a J-beta primer mix drove a second PCR of roughly 6 to 12 cycles. TCRdb processed the 5' RACE reads anew with MiXCR; each CDR3 protein has one entry. The table has 600,000 to 1,000,000 distinct CDR3 sequences, just under 25% seen once. This same sample was also part of a study on T cells of mothers and their children.

Sequencing was performed on blood. All receptors come from a boy aged 10-17 years in good health.

V is TRBV7-9 and J is TRBJ1-1; tentatively, D is TRBD1 (6 bases). Deletions cut 1 base from V and 5 bases from J, with 17 bases between. The CDR3 consists of 16 residues. From germline, CDR1 is SEHNR and CDR2 FQNEAQ (reference sequence). The CDR3 DNA reads TGTGCCAGCAGCTTAGATGGGAAGTCCAGGGGTACTGAAGCTTTCTTT. Translating gives CASSLDGKSRGTEAFF.

The chain has TRBV5-8 and TRBJ2-5; 10 nucleotides match TRBD1. J was trimmed by 6 bases and V by 4 bases; bases with no gene match: 6. The CDR3 has 14 residues. The germline V gene has CDR1 SGHTS and CDR2 YDEGEE. In nucleotides, the CDR3 is TGTGCCAGCAGCCCGGGACAGGGGATACAGACCCAGTACTTC. Translating it yields CASSPGQGIQTQYF. Together with reference TRBV5-8 and TRBJ2-5, the CDR3 gives the full variable domain: EAGVTQSPTHLIKTRGQQATLRCSPISGHTSVYWYQQALGLGLQFLLWYDEGEERNRGNFPPRFSGRQFPNYSSELNVNALELEDSALYLCASSPGQGIQTQYFGPGTRLLVL.

This clonotype was seen repeatedly, ten times or more. The chain combines TRBV28 with TRBJ2-5, with D perhaps matching TRBD2 (7 bases). The CDR3 runs 13 residues. Germline V gene data show CDR1 as MDHEN and CDR2 as SYDVKM. Deletions cut 2 bases from V and 7 bases from J, with 11 bases between. CDR3 in amino acids: CASSLVGGATQYF. The CDR3 nucleotides read TGTGCCAGCAGTTTAGTGGGGGGGGCGACCCAGTACTTC.

There are a few counts of this clonotype. The chain employs TRBV3-1 and TRBJ2-4, with D possibly being TRBD2 (5 bases). Looked up from germline, CDR1 is LGHDT and CDR2 is YNNKEL (reference sequence). V was pared by 0 bases and J by 3 bases, with 12 bases between. CDR3 length: 16 residues. CDR3 nucleotide sequence: TGTGCCAGCAGCCAAGATCTCGGGGTTAACAAAAACATTCAGTACTTC. It yields the protein CASSQDLGVNKNIQYF.

This clonotype came up a few times. Its ends do not fully match the called genes, so a read error is possible. The chain employs TRBV7-2 and TRBJ2-5; D is ambiguous. CDR1 and CDR2 (germline): SGHTA, FQGNSA. This CDR3 comprises 11 residues. CDR3 sequence: CASSLAKAIHF. DNA for the CDR3: TGTGCCAGCAGCTTAGCGAAAGCAATCCACTTC.

The V call is TRBV6-5, the J call TRBJ1-1; D is perhaps TRBD1 (6 bases). Germline CDR1 is MNHEY and CDR2 is SVGAGI. V gave up 6 bases and J gave up 4 bases, with 15 bases separating them. The CDR3 spans 14 residues. Here the CDR3 DNA reads TGTGCCAGCAGAACGACAGGCTGGACCACTGAAGCTTTCTTT. Translation gives CASRTTGWTTEAFF.

This clonotype has a handful of counts. The chain is built from TRBV29-1 and TRBJ1-4, with D unclear. Trimming removed 1 base from V and 4 bases from J, with 7 bases in between. The germline V gene encodes CDR1 SQVTM and CDR2 ANQGSEA. The CDR3 extends over 13 amino acids. The CDR3 loop reads CSVEAGFNEKLFF. For the CDR3, the DNA is TGCAGCGTTGAAGCGGGCTTTAATGAAAAACTGTTTTTT.

V gene TRBV4-1 combines with J gene TRBJ1-3; tentative D call: TRBD1 (6 bases). The ends were cut back, 1 base at V and 4 bases at J, with 11 bases in the middle. Looked up from germline, CDR1 is MGHRA and CDR2 is YSYEKL. The CDR3 extends over 15 amino acids. This CDR3 is CASSQVTGSGNTIYF. Written as DNA, the CDR3 is TGCGCCAGCAGCCAAGTGACAGGTTCGGGAAACACCATATATTTT.

This clonotype was detected only once. The chain carries TRBV9 and TRBJ2-5, with 14 bases identical to TRBD2. The CDR3 loop spans 16 amino acids. Per the germline V gene, CDR1 is SGDLS and CDR2 is YYNGEE. The V gene end was trimmed by 3 bases and the J gene end by 1 base; junction bases not matched to a gene: 2. The CDR3 spells CASSGLAGGFQETQYF. CDR3 bases: TGTGCCAGCAGCGGACTAGCGGGAGGGTTCCAAGAGACCCAGTACTTC.

The rearrangement links TRBV28 to TRBJ2-7, with a tentative D call TRBD1 (7 bases). CDR1 and CDR2 from the germline V gene are MDHEN and SYDVKM. The CDR3 has 17 amino acids. V was clipped by 9 bases and J by 2 bases, with 26 bases between them. Written as DNA, the CDR3 is TGTGCCAGTTCACCAGGGGGGCGTCAGGGGAACCCCTACGAGCAGTACTTC. This translates into CASSPGGRQGNPYEQYF.

The table lists this clonotype with a few counts. J is TRBJ1-4 and V is TRBV4-3; weak D call: TRBD1 (5 bases). Germline-derived CDR1 and CDR2 are LGHNA and YSLEER. The CDR3 is 15 residues long. V lost 1 base to trimming and J lost 7 bases, with 13 bases between them. As DNA, the CDR3 is TGCGCCAGCAGCCAAGTAGGAGGGGATGGTGAAAAACTGTTTTTT. The encoded protein is CASSQVGGDGEKLFF.

The chain couples TRBV9 to TRBJ2-7, with unresolved D. The V gene lost 0 bases and the J gene lost 0 bases, with 10 bases spanning the gap. There are 15 residues in the CDR3. Germline V gene sequence: CDR1 SGDLS, CDR2 YYNGEE. CDR3 region: CASSVAAGPSYEQYF. The CDR3, as DNA: TGTGCCAGCAGCGTAGCTGCAGGTCCCTCCTACGAGCAGTACTTC.

This clonotype showed up just a few times. V usage is TRBV18 and J usage is TRBJ2-2; possible D gene TRBD1, 5 bases. The CDR3 length is 14 residues. Trimming stripped 2 bases from V and 4 bases from J, with 8 bases between. CDR1 and CDR2 from the germline V gene are KGHSH and LQKENI. As DNA, the CDR3 is TGTGCCAGCTCACCAGACAGATCCACCGGGGAGCTGTTTTTT. Its protein product is CASSPDRSTGELFF. The variable domain in full, completed from reference TRBV18 and TRBJ2-2, reads NAGVMQNPRHLVRRRGQEARLRCSPMKGHSHVYWYRQLPEEGLKFMVYLQKENIIDESGMPKERFSAEFPKEGPSILRIQQVVRGDSAAYFCASSPDRSTGELFFGEGSRLTVL.

This clonotype was detected a few times. The chain employs TRBV5-1 and TRBJ1-1; no definite D call. This CDR3 has 15 residues. Germline loops: CDR1 SGHRS, CDR2 YFSETQ. V lost 1 base to trimming and J lost 4 bases, with 14 bases between them. DNA for the CDR3: TGCGCCAGCAGCTTGTTACAAAGATCGAGCACTGAAGCTTTCTTT. As protein: CASSLLQRSSTEAFF.

The table lists this clonotype with a few counts. A much larger clone lies one base from this, so it may be a read error. This chain connects TRBV6-5 to TRBJ2-5; D is undetermined. The closer fit of TRBJ2-1 to the DNA end suggests the J call may be wrong. The CDR3 totals 11 residues. CDR1 and CDR2 from the germline V gene are MNHEY and SVGAGI. The CDR3 is CASRFYNEQFF. The CDR3 DNA follows: TGTGCCAGCAGGTTCTACAATGAGCAGTTCTTC.

The gene calls are TRBV7-8 and TRBJ2-7; 9 nucleotides match TRBD1. Trimming took 0 bases from V and 1 from J; bases not matched to a gene: 4. Per the germline V gene, CDR1 is SGHVS and CDR2 is FQNEAQ. CDR3 length: 16 amino acids. Written as DNA, the CDR3 is TGTGCCAGCAGCTTAGCCCGGGACAGGGCATCCTACGAGCAGTACTTC. It codes for CASSLARDRASYEQYF.

The rearrangement joins TRBV6-6 to TRBJ1-1, with D unclear. The CDR3 runs to 12 residues. Trimming removed 2 bases at V and 6 bases at J, with 7 bases between. The germline CDR1 and CDR2 sequences are MNHNY and SVGAGI (reference sequence). The CDR3 loop reads CASSYSQAEAFF. For the CDR3, the DNA is TGTGCCAGCAGTTACAGCCAGGCTGAAGCTTTCTTT.

The chain links TRBV4-1 to TRBJ2-3; possibly TRBD1 for D (7 bases). This CDR3 spans 17 amino acids. Germline V gives CDR1 MGHRA, CDR2 YSYEKL. The germline V and J ends were trimmed by 0 bases and 1 base, with 14 bases remaining between them. The CDR3 is CASSQDWRGRGTDTQYF. The CDR3 bases are TGCGCCAGCAGCCAAGATTGGAGGGGGCGAGGCACAGATACGCAGTATTTT.

This clonotype was counted at least ten times. The chain couples TRBV25-1 to TRBJ2-4; 9 nucleotides match TRBD1. V dropped 2 bases and J dropped 3; count of bases not matched to a gene: 11. The CDR3 runs to 18 residues. Germline CDR1 is MGHDK and CDR2 is SYGVNS. Written as DNA, the CDR3 is TGTGCCAGCAGTGAAGGACAGGGGACACCTGGGGGCAAAAACATTCAGTACTTC. Protein sequence: CASSEGQGTPGGKNIQYF.